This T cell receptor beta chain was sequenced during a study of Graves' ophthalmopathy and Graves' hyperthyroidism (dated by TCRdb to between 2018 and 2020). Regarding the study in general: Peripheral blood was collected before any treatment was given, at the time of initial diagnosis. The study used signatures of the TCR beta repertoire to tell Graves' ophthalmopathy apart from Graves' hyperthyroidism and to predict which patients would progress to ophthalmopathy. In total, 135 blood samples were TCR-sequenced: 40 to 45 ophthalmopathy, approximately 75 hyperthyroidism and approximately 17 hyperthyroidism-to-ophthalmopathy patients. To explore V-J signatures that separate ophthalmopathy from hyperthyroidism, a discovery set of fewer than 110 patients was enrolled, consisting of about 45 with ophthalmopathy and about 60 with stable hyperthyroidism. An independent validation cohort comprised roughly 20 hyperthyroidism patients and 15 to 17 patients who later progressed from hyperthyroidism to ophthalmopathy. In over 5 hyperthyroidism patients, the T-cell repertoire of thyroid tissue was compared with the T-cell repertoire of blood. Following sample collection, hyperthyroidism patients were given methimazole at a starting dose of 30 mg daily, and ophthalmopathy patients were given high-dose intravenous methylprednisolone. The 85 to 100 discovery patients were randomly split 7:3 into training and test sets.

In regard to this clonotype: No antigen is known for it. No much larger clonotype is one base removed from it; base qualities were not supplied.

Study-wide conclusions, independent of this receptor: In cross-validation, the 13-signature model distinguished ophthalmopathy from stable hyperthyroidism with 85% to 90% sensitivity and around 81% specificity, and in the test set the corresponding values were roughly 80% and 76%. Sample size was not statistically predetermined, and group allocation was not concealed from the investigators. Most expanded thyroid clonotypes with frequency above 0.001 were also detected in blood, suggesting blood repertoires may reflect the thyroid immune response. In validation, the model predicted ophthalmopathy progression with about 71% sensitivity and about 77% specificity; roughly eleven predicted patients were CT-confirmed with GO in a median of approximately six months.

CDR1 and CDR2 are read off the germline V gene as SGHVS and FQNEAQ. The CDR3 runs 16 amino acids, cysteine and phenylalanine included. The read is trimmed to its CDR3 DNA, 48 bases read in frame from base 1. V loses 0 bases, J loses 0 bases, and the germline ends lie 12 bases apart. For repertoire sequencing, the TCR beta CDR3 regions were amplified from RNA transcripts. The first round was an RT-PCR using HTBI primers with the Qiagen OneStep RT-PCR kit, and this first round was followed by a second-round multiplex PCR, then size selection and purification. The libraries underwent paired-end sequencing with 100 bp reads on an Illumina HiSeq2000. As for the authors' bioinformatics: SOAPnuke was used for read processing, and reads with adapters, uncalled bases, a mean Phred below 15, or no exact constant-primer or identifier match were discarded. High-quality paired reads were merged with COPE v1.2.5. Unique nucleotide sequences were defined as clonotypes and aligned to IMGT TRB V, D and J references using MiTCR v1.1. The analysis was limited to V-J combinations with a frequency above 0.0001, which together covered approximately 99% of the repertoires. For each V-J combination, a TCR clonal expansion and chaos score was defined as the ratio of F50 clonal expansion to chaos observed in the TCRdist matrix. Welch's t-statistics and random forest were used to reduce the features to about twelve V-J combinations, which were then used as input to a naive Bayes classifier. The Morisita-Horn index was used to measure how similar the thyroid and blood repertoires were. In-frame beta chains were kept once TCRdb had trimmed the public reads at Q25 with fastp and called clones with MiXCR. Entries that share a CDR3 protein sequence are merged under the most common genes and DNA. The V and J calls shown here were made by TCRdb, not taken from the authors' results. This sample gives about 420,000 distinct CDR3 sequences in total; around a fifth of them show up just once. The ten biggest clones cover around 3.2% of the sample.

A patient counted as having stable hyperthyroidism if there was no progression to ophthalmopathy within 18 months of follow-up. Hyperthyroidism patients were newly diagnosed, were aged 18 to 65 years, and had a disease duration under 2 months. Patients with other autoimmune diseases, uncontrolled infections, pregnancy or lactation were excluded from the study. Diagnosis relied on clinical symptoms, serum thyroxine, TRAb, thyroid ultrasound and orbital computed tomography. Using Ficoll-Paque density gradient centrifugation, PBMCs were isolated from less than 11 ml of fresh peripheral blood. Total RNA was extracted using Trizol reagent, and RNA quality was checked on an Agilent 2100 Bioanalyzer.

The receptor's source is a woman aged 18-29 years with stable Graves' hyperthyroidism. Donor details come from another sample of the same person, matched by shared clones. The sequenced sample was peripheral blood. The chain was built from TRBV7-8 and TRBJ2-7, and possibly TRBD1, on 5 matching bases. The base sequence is TGTGCCAGCAGCTTAGCGCCAGGGATGAGCTCCTACGAGCAGTACTTC. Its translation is CASSLAPGMSSYEQYF. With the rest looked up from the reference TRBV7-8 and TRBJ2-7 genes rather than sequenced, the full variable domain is GAGVSQSPRYKVAKRGQDVALRCDPISGHVSLFWYQQALGQGPEFLTYFQNEAQLDKSGLPSDRFFAERPEGSVSTLKIQRTQQEDSAVYLCASSLAPGMSSYEQYFGPGTRLTVT.